The TCR beta chain described here comes from a study of a mutant IDH1 vaccine in newly diagnosed glioma. As for the study in general: Patients previously underwent radiotherapy, temozolomide, or both, and most underwent both. Study findings and constraints: Pseudoprogression seemed unrelated to changes in top peripheral T cell clonotypes. There were vaccine-induced immune responses in around 93% of the patients.

TCRdb's copy holds only in-frame clones and misses some; the assay was immunoSEQ multiplex PCR. This repertoire shows about 66,000 clones, just over 85% found once; its top ten account for 2.9%. Indicated time point: baseline, week 1 (first vaccination visit). Treatment defined: pre-vaccination baseline after standard-of-care therapy. Each tumor in the donors was a new WHO grade 3 or 4 astrocytoma, IDH1-mutant and ATRX-lost. Germline V gives CDR1 MNHNY, CDR2 SVGAGI (reference sequence). The CDR3 consists of 16 residues. J gave up 3 bases and V 4 bases, and 9 bases lay outside the gene matches. As concerns this clone: The antigen is unknown.

The specimen comprised PBMCs, sampled from a glioma patient treated with radiotherapy, temozolomide or both. This receptor was taken from a young man with glioma. The gene calls are TRBV6-6 and TRBJ2-5; 9 bases are a match to TRBD1. The CDR3 DNA sequence: TGTGCCAGCAGTTTCCGCTTTGGACAGGGGAAAGAGACCCAGTACTTC. Protein: CASSFRFGQGKETQYF.